The source of this T cell receptor beta chain is a study of T cells in Graves' hyperthyroidism and ophthalmopathy. General study points: Ophthalmopathy was predicted by the model a median of around 5.9 months ahead of onset.

Amplification of TCR beta CDR3 regions was performed using RNA transcripts as template. During a first-round RT-PCR of the TCR CDR3, the HTBI primer set was used. Each CDR3 protein is one row after TCRdb ran MiXCR on the multiplex PCR reads. The table shows around 200,000 distinct CDR3 sequences, with over 15% occurring only once. This clonotype was seen at least ten times. Its specificity is not known. Uncontrolled infection, other autoimmune disease, pregnancy or lactation excluded patients. Germline CDR1 and CDR2: MDHEN and SYDVKM. The CDR3 loop spans 10 amino acids. V was cut by 6 bases and J by 8 bases, with 7 bases left in between.

This TCR came from a woman aged 45 to 65 with Graves' hyperthyroidism. Sample: blood. The V and J genes are TRBV28 and TRBJ1-1; D uncertain. The CDR3 here is CASRGREAFF. The DNA for the CDR3 is TGTGCCAGCAGAGGTAGGGAAGCTTTCTTT.